This T cell receptor beta chain was obtained from a study of technical replicates of blood from a handful of donors. The CDR3 is 14 amino acids. The V end lost 5 bases, the J end lost 1 base, and 8 bases lay between the germline ends. Per the germline V gene, CDR1 is MRHNA and CDR2 is SNTAGT. Clones were sequenced by immunoSEQ multiplex PCR, and TCRdb holds only the in-frame ones, with some missing. The repertoire holds some 70,000 clones, about 97% seen once, with approximately 0.28% in the top ten. This receptor was identified in a human donor in good health. The chain joins TRBV6-4 to TRBJ2-2; possibly TRBD2 for D (6 bases). Source material: T cells isolated from PBMCs. The CDR3 loop is CASSMEGNTGELFF. In nucleotides, the CDR3 is TGTGCCAGCAGTATGGAGGGGAACACCGGGGAGCTGTTTTTT.